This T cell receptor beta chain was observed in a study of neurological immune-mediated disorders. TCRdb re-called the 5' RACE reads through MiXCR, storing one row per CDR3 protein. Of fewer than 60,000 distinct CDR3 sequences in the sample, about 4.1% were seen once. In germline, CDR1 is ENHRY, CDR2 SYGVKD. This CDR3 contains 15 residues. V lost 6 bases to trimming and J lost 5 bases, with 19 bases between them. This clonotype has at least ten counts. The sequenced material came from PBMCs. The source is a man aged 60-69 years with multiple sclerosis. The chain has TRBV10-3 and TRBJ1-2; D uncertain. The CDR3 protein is CAISSPPQRDYGYTF. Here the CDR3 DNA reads TGTGCCATCAGCTCCCCCCCACAGCGTGATTATGGCTACACCTTC.